This T cell receptor (beta chain) was retrieved from a study of naive and memory T cell subsets. In this sample, this clonotype turned up a few times. The ends were cut back, 0 bases at V and 6 bases at J, with 8 bases in the middle. The CDR3 consists of 13 residues. Per germline, CDR1 LGHNA and CDR2 YNFKEQ. Two oligonucleotides, mixed equimolar, formed the beta constant-region primer covering TRBC1 and TRBC2. TCRdb used MiXCR to reprocess the UMI-ligation and nested PCR reads, holding one entry per CDR3 protein. The sample carries about 90,000 distinct CDR3 sequences, 7% to 8% recorded once. This chain connects TRBV4-2 to TRBJ1-2; no firm D call. The sample consisted of central memory CD4+ T cells from blood. The TCR comes from a human donor in good health. As DNA, the CDR3 is TGTGCCAGCAGCCAAGACGACTTAGATGGCTACACCTTC. Its translation is CASSQDDLDGYTF.